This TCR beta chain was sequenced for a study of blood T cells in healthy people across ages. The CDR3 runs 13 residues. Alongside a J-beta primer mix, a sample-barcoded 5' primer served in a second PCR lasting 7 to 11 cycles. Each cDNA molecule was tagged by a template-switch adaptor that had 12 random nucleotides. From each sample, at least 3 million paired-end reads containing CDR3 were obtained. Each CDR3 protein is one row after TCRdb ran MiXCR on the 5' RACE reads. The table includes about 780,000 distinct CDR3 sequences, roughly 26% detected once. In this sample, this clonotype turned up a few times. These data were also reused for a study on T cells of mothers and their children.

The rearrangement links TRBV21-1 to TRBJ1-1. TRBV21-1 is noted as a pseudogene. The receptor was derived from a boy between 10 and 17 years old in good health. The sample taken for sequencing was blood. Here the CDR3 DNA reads TGTGCCAGCAGCAATCAGAGGAACACTGAAGCTTTCTTT. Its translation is CASSNQRNTEAFF.